This T cell receptor (beta chain) originates from a study of cytomegalovirus exposure and HLA in healthy donors. With regard to this clone: Its antigen remains unknown.

Findings of the study overall: According to reports, the classifier identified cytomegalovirus status with high specificity and sensitivity. In the roughly 130 validation repertoires, a later analysis found that first-cohort TCR clusters tended to co-occur. Confirmation was obtained in vitro that three CMV-associated chains are specific for CMV antigens.

CDR3 length: 15 amino acids. Germline lookup yields CDR1 KGHSH and CDR2 LQKENI. J was trimmed by 8 bases and V by 1 base; bases with no gene match: 8. Method: immunoSEQ multiplex PCR; TCRdb's copy keeps in-frame clones and lacks some. Of a few hundred thousand clones listed, around 89% are singletons. The V gene is TRBV18, the J gene TRBJ1-1; 9 bases line up with TRBD1. The TCR was taken from a woman aged 18-30 years in good health and CMV-seronegative. Sequences were obtained from PBMCs. In DNA form, the CDR3 reads TGTGCCAGCTCACCACAGGGACAGGGTAAGGCCGAAGCTTTCTTT. It is translated as CASSPQGQGKAEAFF.